Listed below are T cell receptor beta chains from one sample, sequenced in a study of T cell changes during pregnancy in multiple sclerosis. TCRdb's copy holds only in-frame clones and misses some; the assay was immunoSEQ multiplex PCR. The sample contains 55,000 to 85,000 clones, approximately 90% of which appear only once. The sample here was peripheral blood, taken in the third trimester of pregnancy. These receptors were taken from a female donor with multiple sclerosis, enrolled in a pregnancy study. The CDR3 runs from the conserved cysteine through the conserved F or W. D genes are given only for firm matches. Size values are once, few and many counts, or a class for expanded clones, and some rows have none.

V: TRBV6-1; size: .; length: 13; J: TRBJ2-3; D: TRBD2; DNA: TGTGCCAGCGGACTAGCGGGCACAGATACGCAGTATTTT; CDR3: CASGLAGTDTQYF
V: TRBV5-4; size: .; length: 14; J: TRBJ1-1; D: .; DNA: TGTGCCAGCAGCTTCAGCAGGGGCGCGACTGAAGCTTTCTTT; CDR3: CASSFSRGATEAFF
V: TRBV7-3; size: .; length: 16; J: TRBJ2-7; D: TRBD1; DNA: TGTGCCAGCAGCTTAGACCCTCGGGACAGCTTCTACGAGCAGTACTTC; CDR3: CASSLDPRDSFYEQYF
V: TRBV19; size: .; length: 16; J: TRBJ1-6; D: .; DNA: TGTGCCAGTAGTATAGGTTGGACGGGGGGAACTTCACCCCTCCACTTT; CDR3: CASSIGWTGGTSPLHF
V: TRBV5-1; size: .; length: 14; J: TRBJ2-1; D: TRBD2; DNA: TGCGCCAGCAGTCCGGGACTAGCGCCTCAGGAGCAGTTCTTC; CDR3: CASSPGLAPQEQFF
V: TRBV7-8; size: .; length: 16; J: TRBJ1-2; D: TRBD1; DNA: TGTGCCAGCAGCTTAGAAGCGACAGGGGTTAGCTATGGCTACACCTTC; CDR3: CASSLEATGVSYGYTF
V: TRBV6-1; size: .; length: 12; J: TRBJ1-1; D: TRBD1; DNA: TGTGCCACCGACAGGGTTAGGGCTGAAGCTTTCTTT; CDR3: CATDRVRAEAFF
V: TRBV7-9; size: once; length: 14; J: TRBJ2-1; D: .; DNA: TGTGCCAGCAGCTTAAAGGGGCTGCAGAATGAGCAGTTCTTC; CDR3: CASSLKGLQNEQFF
V: TRBV6-5; size: .; length: 15; J: TRBJ1-3; D: .; DNA: TGTGCCAGCAGGACGTTGACAAACTCTGGAAACACCATATATTTT; CDR3: CASRTLTNSGNTIYF
V: TRBV11-2; size: .; length: 15; J: TRBJ2-5; D: .; DNA: TGTGCCAGCAGCTTATCCCCTTCGAGGGGGGAGACCCAGTACTTC; CDR3: CASSLSPSRGETQYF
V: TRBV19; size: .; length: 14; J: TRBJ2-5; D: .; DNA: TGTGCCAGTAGTGATGGCAGGGACCAAGAGACCCAGTACTTC; CDR3: CASSDGRDQETQYF
V: TRBV14; size: .; length: 13; J: TRBJ2-5; D: .; DNA: TGTGCCAGCAGCCCAGGACAGGGAGGGCCCCAGTACTTC; CDR3: CASSPGQGGPQYF
V: TRBV4-2; size: once; length: 14; J: TRBJ1-1; D: .; DNA: TGTGCCAGCAGCCAAGAGGGACACCCGATGGATGCTTTCTTT; CDR3: CASSQEGHPMDAFF
V: TRBV9; size: .; length: 14; J: TRBJ1-1; D: .; DNA: TGTGCCAGCACTAGGGGTTGGGTGAACACTGAAGCTTTCTTT; CDR3: CASTRGWVNTEAFF
V: TRBV30; size: .; length: 16; J: TRBJ2-2; D: TRBD2; DNA: TGTGCCTGGGATCTGCTGGGTCCGGGAGGCACCGGGGAGCTGTTTTTT; CDR3: CAWDLLGPGGTGELFF
V: TRBV7-2; size: .; length: 14; J: TRBJ1-5; D: .; DNA: TGTGCCAGCAGCTTAGTGGAGGGCAAACAGCCCCAGCATTTT; CDR3: CASSLVEGKQPQHF
V: TRBV6-1; size: .; length: 14; J: TRBJ2-7; D: .; DNA: TGTGCCAGCAGTGAGAGGGGGTATAGTCCCGAGCAGTACTTC; CDR3: CASSERGYSPEQYF
V: TRBV19; size: .; length: 15; J: TRBJ1-5; D: .; DNA: TGTGCCAGTAGTCTCCCCGGGAATAGCAATCAGCCCCAGCATTTT; CDR3: CASSLPGNSNQPQHF
V: TRBV7-9; size: .; length: 16; J: TRBJ1-2; D: TRBD1; DNA: TGTGCCAGCAGTCCTCCGACAGGGGAAGTCTCCTATGGCTACACCTTC; CDR3: CASSPPTGEVSYGYTF
V: TRBV19; size: .; length: 15; J: TRBJ2-6; D: .; DNA: TGTGCCAGTAGTATTCAGGGGTCTGGGGCCAACGTCCTGACTTTC; CDR3: CASSIQGSGANVLTF
V: TRBV7-8; size: .; length: 15; J: TRBJ1-5; D: .; DNA: TGTGCCAGCAGCTTACCCGCGAATCGCAATCAGCCCCAGCATTTT; CDR3: CASSLPANRNQPQHF
V: TRBV14; size: .; length: 20; J: TRBJ2-6; D: TRBD1; DNA: TGTGCCAGCAGCCAATTGTCTTGGACAGGGGGTACCTCTGGGGCCAACGTCCTGACTTTC; CDR3: CASSQLSWTGGTSGANVLTF
V: TRBV19; size: .; length: 11; J: TRBJ1-1; D: .; DNA: TGTGCCAGTAGTGGTAGCACTGAAGCTTTCTTT; CDR3: CASSGSTEAFF
V: TRBV6-5; size: .; length: 16; J: TRBJ2-1; D: .; DNA: TGTGCCAGCAGTTACCGACTAGACCCCTCCTACAATGAGCAGTTCTTC; CDR3: CASSYRLDPSYNEQFF
V: TRBV6-1; size: .; length: 13; J: TRBJ1-2; D: .; DNA: TGTGCCAGCAGTGATTCTATTAACTATGGCTACACCTTC; CDR3: CASSDSINYGYTF
V: TRBV10-3; size: .; length: 17; J: TRBJ1-5; D: .; DNA: TGTGCCATCAGTGAGGGTAAGGGAGTTCATAGCAATCAGCCCCAGCATTTT; CDR3: CAISEGKGVHSNQPQHF
V: TRBV6-4; size: .; length: 14; J: TRBJ1-1; D: TRBD1; DNA: TGTGCCAGCAGTCCAGGGGGCAGTGGCACTGAAGCTTTCTTT; CDR3: CASSPGGSGTEAFF
V: TRBV5-1; size: .; length: 17; J: TRBJ1-2; D: TRBD1; DNA: TGCGCCAGCAGCTCCTGGGGGACAGGGACGACCAACTATGGCTACACCTTC; CDR3: CASSSWGTGTTNYGYTF
V: TRBV19; size: once; length: 14; J: TRBJ1-2; D: TRBD1; DNA: TGTGCCAGTACACAACAGGGGGGTACCTATGGCTACACCTTC; CDR3: CASTQQGGTYGYTF
V: TRBV5-1; size: .; length: 15; J: TRBJ1-1; D: TRBD1; DNA: TGCGCCAGCAGCTTAAGTACAGGGGCTAACACTGAAGCTTTCTTT; CDR3: CASSLSTGANTEAFF
V: TRBV29-1; size: .; length: 14; J: TRBJ2-7; D: TRBD2; DNA: TGCAGCGTTGAGGGGGGGGAGGGTGACTACGAGCAGTACTTC; CDR3: CSVEGGEGDYEQYF
V: TRBV18; size: .; length: 14; J: TRBJ1-1; D: .; DNA: TGTGCCAGCTCACCAGACAGCCGAGGCACTGAAGCTTTCTTT; CDR3: CASSPDSRGTEAFF
V: TRBV9; size: few; length: 14; J: TRBJ1-1; D: TRBD1; DNA: TGTGCCAGCAGCGTTGCGACAGGGGGAACTGAAGCTTTCTTT; CDR3: CASSVATGGTEAFF
V: TRBV5-1; size: .; length: 15; J: TRBJ1-6; D: .; DNA: TGCGCCAGCAGCCAAACGGACATGTCTAATTCACCCCTCCACTTT; CDR3: CASSQTDMSNSPLHF
V: TRBV6-5; size: .; length: 16; J: TRBJ1-2; D: .; DNA: TGTGCCAGCAGTTACCTACAGGGTAGAAGTGACTATGGCTACACCTTC; CDR3: CASSYLQGRSDYGYTF
V: TRBV7-9; size: .; length: 15; J: TRBJ2-3; D: .; DNA: TGTGCCAGCAGCTCCCGGGTGGGAGTGGCGGATACGCAGTATTTT; CDR3: CASSSRVGVADTQYF
V: TRBV6-1; size: .; length: 14; J: TRBJ1-4; D: TRBD1; DNA: TGTGCCAGCAGTGAAGACAGGGGAAATGAAAAACTGTTTTTT; CDR3: CASSEDRGNEKLFF
V: TRBV5-6; size: .; length: 13; J: TRBJ2-5; D: .; DNA: TGTGCCAGCAGCTTCGGCGGGCAAGAGACCCAGTACTTC; CDR3: CASSFGGQETQYF
V: TRBV27; size: .; length: 16; J: TRBJ2-7; D: TRBD2; DNA: TGTGCCAGCAGCGTTGGGACTAGTTGGGACTCCTACGAGCAGTACTTC; CDR3: CASSVGTSWDSYEQYF
V: TRBV19; size: .; length: 14; J: TRBJ2-1; D: .; DNA: TGTGCCAGTAACGACCTTGGTGGAGTCACCGGGCAGTTCTTC; CDR3: CASNDLGGVTGQFF
V: TRBV10-3; size: .; length: 12; J: TRBJ1-1; D: .; DNA: TGTGCCATCAGTCAGGGTGGCACTGAAGCTTTCTTT; CDR3: CAISQGGTEAFF